This T cell receptor (beta chain) was sequenced during a study of T-cell reconstitution after alpha-beta-depleted transplantation in children. The library targeted TCRbeta and was prepared with unique molecular identifiers. TCRdb called the PCR reads again in MiXCR, with one record for every CDR3 protein. The sample gives hundreds of thousands of distinct CDR3 sequences, around 17% of which show up once; 0.9% to 1.2% is in the top ten. From germline, CDR1 is SQVTM and CDR2 ANQGSEA. The CDR3 has 14 amino acids. Trimming took 6 bases from V and 2 from J, leaving 15 bases between them. The rearrangement joins TRBV29-1 to TRBJ2-3; possibly TRBD2 for D (6 bases). Sample: PBMCs from the stem cell graft donor, taken from the stem cell graft. This TCR was sampled from a human donor who donated a stem cell graft to a child with acute myeloid leukemia. CDR3 DNA sequence: TGCAGCGTCGACCGGGAGATCTACACAGATACGCAGTATTTT. Its protein is CSVDREIYTDTQYF.